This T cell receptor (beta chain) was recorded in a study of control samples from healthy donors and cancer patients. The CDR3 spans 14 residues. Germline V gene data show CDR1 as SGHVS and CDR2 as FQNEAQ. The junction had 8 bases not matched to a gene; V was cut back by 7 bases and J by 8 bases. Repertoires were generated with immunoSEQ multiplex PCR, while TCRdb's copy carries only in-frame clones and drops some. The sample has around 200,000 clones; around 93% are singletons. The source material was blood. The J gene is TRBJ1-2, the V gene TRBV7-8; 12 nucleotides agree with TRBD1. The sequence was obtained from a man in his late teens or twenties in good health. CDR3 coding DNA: TGTGCCAGCACCATGGGACAGGGGGCTAGAGGCTACACCTTC. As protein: CASTMGQGARGYTF.